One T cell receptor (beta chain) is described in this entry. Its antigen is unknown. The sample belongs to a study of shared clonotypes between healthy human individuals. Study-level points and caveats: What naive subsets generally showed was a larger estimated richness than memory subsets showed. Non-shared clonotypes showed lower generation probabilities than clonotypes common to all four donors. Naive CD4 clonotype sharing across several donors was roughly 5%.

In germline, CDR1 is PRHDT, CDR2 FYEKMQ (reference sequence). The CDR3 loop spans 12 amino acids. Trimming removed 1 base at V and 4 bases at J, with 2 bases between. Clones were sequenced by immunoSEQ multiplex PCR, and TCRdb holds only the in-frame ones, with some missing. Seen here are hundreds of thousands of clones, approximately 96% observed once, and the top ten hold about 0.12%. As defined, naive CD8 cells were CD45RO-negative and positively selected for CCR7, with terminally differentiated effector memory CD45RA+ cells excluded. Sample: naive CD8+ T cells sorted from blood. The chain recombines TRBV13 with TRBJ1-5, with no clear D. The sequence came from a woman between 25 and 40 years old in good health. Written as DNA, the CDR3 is TGTGCCAGCAGCTTAGTAAATCAGCCCCAGCATTTT. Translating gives CASSLVNQPQHF.